This T cell receptor (beta chain) appears in the sequencing data of a study of T cell responses to AZD1222 COVID-19 vaccine. Some clones are missing from TCRdb's copy, which holds only in-frame ones; the method was immunoSEQ multiplex PCR. The repertoire holds tens of thousands of clones, with approximately 86% as singletons. Study outcomes and limitations: Repertoire sampling was restricted to post-peak T cell response timepoints. Mostly white British, mostly female donors; authors suggested clonal diversity may be underestimated.

V lost 1 base and J lost 6; bases outside the gene matches: 6. Germline CDR1 reads LNHNV; CDR2 reads YYDKDF (reference sequence). The CDR3 totals 15 residues. For this clone: Its target is unknown.

J is TRBJ2-7 and V is TRBV15; the match to TRBD2 covers 10 bases. The clonotype originates from an adult who received the AZD1222 COVID-19 vaccine. Sequenced material: peripheral blood, taken 28 days after the second AZD1222 dose. The CDR3 DNA reads as TGTGCCACCAGCAGAGTAACTAGCGGGACGGCCGAGCAGTACTTC. Its translation: CATSRVTSGTAEQYF.